This entry features one T cell receptor (beta chain) sequence. Its antigen is not known. This sample also contains other DNA sequences that code for the same CDR3. Measured with immunoSEQ multiplex PCR; TCRdb has only the in-frame clones, and not every one. The repertoire holds 950,000 to 1,200,000 clones, with approximately 75% as singletons. The data are from a study of shared clonotypes between healthy human individuals. Trimming cost V 0 bases and J 6 bases; bases outside gene matches: 5. From germline, CDR1 is GTSNPN and CDR2 SVGIG (reference sequence). The CDR3 runs 14 residues. Study-level results: The expectation was that sequencing depth would affect clonotype sharing among donors. Donor scarcity curtailed the genetic and exposure-history diversity represented herein.

The TCR originated in a man between 18 and 35 years old in good health. Some clones in this sample may be carry-over from other donors' samples. J is TRBJ1-5 and V is TRBV30; TRBD1 matches 7 bases. Sequencing used memory CD4+ T cells from PBMCs. Subset: CD45RA-negative fraction. The CDR3 DNA reads as TGTGCCTGGAGTGTATTAGGGGGCGTTCAGCCCCAGCATTTT. Its translation is CAWSVLGGVQPQHF. Variable domain in full (rest from reference TRBV30 and TRBJ1-5): SQTIHQWPATLVQPVGSPLSLECTVEGTSNPNLYWYRQAAGRGLQLLFYSVGIGQISSEVPQNLSASRPQDRQFILSSKKLLLSDSGFYLCAWSVLGGVQPQHFGDGTRLSIL.